This is a list of T cell receptor beta chains from one sample in a study of cytomegalovirus exposure and HLA in healthy donors. Using immunoSEQ multiplex PCR, the repertoire was profiled, and TCRdb retains in-frame clones only, with some absent. The sample shows about 120,000 clones, 70% to 85% of them seen only once. Sequencing input: PBMCs. These receptors were collected from a man aged 35-49 years in good health and CMV-seropositive. The CDR3 runs from the conserved cysteine through the conserved F or W. A D gene is named only where the DNA matches it firmly. For some rows the clone size is stated as once, few or many, or as a class when expanded; others skip it.

d_call	clone_size	j_call	v_call	cdr3_aa	cdr3_nt
-	-	TRBJ2-5	TRBV19	CASSRVGETQYF	TGTGCCAGTAGTAGGGTGGGCGAGACCCAGTACTTC
-	few	TRBJ1-1	TRBV27	CASSIRGAPTEAFF	TGTGCCAGCAGTATACGGGGGGCTCCCACTGAAGCTTTCTTT
-	once	TRBJ1-4	TRBV6-1	CASGDWGRGNEKLFF	TGTGCCAGCGGAGATTGGGGGCGAGGTAATGAAAAACTGTTTTTT
TRBD1	-	TRBJ1-5	TRBV28	CASKRETGVHQPQHF	TGTGCCAGCAAGAGGGAGACAGGGGTGCATCAGCCCCAGCATTTT
-	-	TRBJ2-5	TRBV27	CASSTGQSLDSQYF	TGTGCCAGCAGTACCGGACAGTCGCTAGATTCCCAGTACTTC
-	-	TRBJ2-7	TRBV27	CASSLGLPYEQYF	TGTGCCAGCAGTTTAGGGCTGCCCTACGAGCAGTACTTC
TRBD1	-	TRBJ2-5	TRBV27	CASRHRQGRETQYF	TGTGCCAGCAGGCACCGACAGGGACGAGAGACCCAGTACTTC
TRBD1	-	TRBJ1-1	TRBV27	CASSRQGRIEAFF	TGTGCCAGCAGCCGACAGGGCCGAATTGAAGCTTTCTTT
-	-	TRBJ1-1	TRBV6-6	CASWTSMNTEAFF	TGTGCCAGCTGGACAAGCATGAACACTGAAGCTTTCTTT
-	-	TRBJ2-2	TRBV7-6	CASSIRQSGELFF	TGTGCCAGCAGCATCAGACAGTCCGGGGAGCTGTTTTTT
TRBD2	-	TRBJ2-1	TRBV28	CASRPTSGSRNEQFF	TGTGCCAGCAGGCCGACTAGCGGGAGCCGAAATGAGCAGTTCTTC
TRBD1	-	TRBJ2-7	TRBV28	CASHTRDRSSYEQYF	TGTGCCAGCCATACGCGGGACAGGTCCTCCTACGAGCAGTACTTC
-	-	TRBJ2-6	TRBV19	CASERLFPTYSGANVLTF	TGTGCCAGCGAACGACTATTCCCCACCTACTCTGGGGCCAACGTCCTGACTTTC
-	-	TRBJ1-3	TRBV5-6	CASSFQGRDSGNTIYF	TGTGCCAGCAGCTTTCAGGGGCGCGACTCTGGAAACACCATATATTTT
-	medium-sized	TRBJ1-3	TRBV11-2	CASSPSNGNTIYF	TGTGCCAGCAGCCCCAGTAACGGAAACACCATATATTTT
-	few	TRBJ2-1	TRBV5-6	CASSPTALGRYNEQFF	TGTGCCAGCAGCCCGACCGCTCTCGGGAGATACAATGAGCAGTTCTTC
-	few	TRBJ2-7	TRBV7-3	CASSLLAERGEQYF	TGTGCCAGCAGCCTACTAGCCGAGAGGGGAGAGCAGTACTTC
-	-	TRBJ1-6	TRBV19	CASNQGQNNSPLHF	TGTGCCAGTAACCAGGGCCAGAATAATTCACCCCTCCACTTT
-	-	TRBJ1-1	TRBV6-1	CASRAGINTEAFF	TGTGCCAGCAGGGCCGGGATAAACACTGAAGCTTTCTTT
-	-	TRBJ1-1	TRBV18	CASSPQEENTEAFF	TGTGCCAGCTCACCACAGGAGGAGAACACTGAAGCTTTCTTT
TRBD2	-	TRBJ2-1	TRBV9	CASSDRTSGSHNEQFF	TGTGCCAGCAGCGATCGGACTAGCGGGAGCCACAATGAGCAGTTCTTC
-	-	TRBJ1-5	TRBV5-1	CASSLGNSNQPQHF	TGCGCCAGCAGCTTGGGTAATAGCAATCAGCCCCAGCATTTT
-	once	TRBJ2-3	TRBV5-4	CASSLAGTSTDTQYF	TGTGCCAGCAGCTTGGCTGGGACTAGCACAGATACGCAGTATTTT
TRBD2	-	TRBJ2-2	TRBV10-2	CASQGLGLGTGELFF	TGCGCCAGCCAAGGACTAGGCTTGGGCACCGGGGAGCTGTTTTTT
TRBD2	-	TRBJ2-7	TRBV18	CASSPGTSGNYEQYF	TGTGCCAGCTCACCAGGTACGAGCGGGAATTACGAGCAGTACTTC
-	once	TRBJ2-7	TRBV6-1	CASSEAGAQVAYF	TGTGCCAGCAGTGAAGCGGGGGCCCAGGTGGCGTACTTC
TRBD1	few	TRBJ1-5	TRBV27	CASSLRTGAGQPQHF	TGTGCCAGCAGCCTCCGGACAGGGGCAGGGCAGCCCCAGCATTTT
-	-	TRBJ1-1	TRBV7-9	CASSSRVNTEAFF	TGTGCCAGCAGTTCGCGAGTGAACACTGAAGCTTTCTTT
TRBD1	-	TRBJ2-7	TRBV4-1	CASSQDPGTGLYEQYF	TGCGCCAGCAGCCAAGATCCAGGGACAGGGCTTTACGAGCAGTACTTC
TRBD2	-	TRBJ2-7	TRBV27	CASRATSGAPYEQYF	TGTGCCAGCAGGGCTACTAGCGGGGCGCCCTACGAGCAGTACTTC
-	-	TRBJ1-1	TRBV27	CASSFFSRAPEAFF	TGTGCCAGCAGTTTTTTTTCTCGAGCGCCAGAAGCTTTCTTT
TRBD2	-	TRBJ2-3	TRBV4-3	CASAPLGAGDTDTQYF	TGCGCCTCAGCTCCCCTGGGAGCGGGAGACACAGATACGCAGTATTTT
-	few	TRBJ1-2	TRBV14	CASSQERGHGYTF	TGTGCCAGCAGCCAAGAGAGAGGGCATGGCTACACCTTC
-	-	TRBJ2-3	TRBV12-1	CASSFASGSLGTDTQYF	-
-	once	TRBJ1-4	TRBV14	CASSRHEGRTEEKLFF	TGTGCCAGCAGCCGGCACGAGGGCAGGACGGAAGAAAAACTGTTTTTT
TRBD1	once	TRBJ1-1	TRBV7-2	CASSARGRVSEAFF	TGTGCCAGCAGCGCAAGGGGGCGAGTCTCTGAAGCTTTCTTT
-	-	TRBJ2-1	TRBV6-1	CASSETNYNEQFF	TGTGCCAGCAGTGAAACTAACTACAATGAGCAGTTCTTC
TRBD1	-	TRBJ1-2	TRBV6-4	CASSDTGANYGYTF	TGTGCCAGCAGTGATACAGGGGCAAACTATGGCTACACCTTC
-	-	TRBJ2-5	TRBV5-1	CASSSQGFQETQYF	TGCGCCAGCAGCTCACAGGGATTCCAAGAGACCCAGTACTTC
-	once	TRBJ1-1	TRBV29-1	CSVGQVMNTEAFF	TGCAGCGTTGGCCAGGTGATGAACACTGAAGCTTTCTTT
-	once	TRBJ2-5	TRBV5-4	CASSKRGIREAQYF	TGTGCCAGCAGCAAGCGCGGGATCCGAGAGGCCCAGTACTTC
TRBD2	-	TRBJ2-3	TRBV7-7	CASSLGTSGSFGTDTQYF	TGTGCTAGCAGCTTAGGGACTAGCGGGAGTTTTGGCACAGATACGCAGTATTTT
TRBD1	-	TRBJ2-3	TRBV10-1	CASRDRGPADTQYF	TGCGCCAGCAGGGACAGGGGACCCGCAGATACGCAGTATTTT
-	-	TRBJ1-4	TRBV5-1	CASSFTGYEKLFF	TGCGCCAGCAGCTTTACAGGGTATGAAAAACTGTTTTTT